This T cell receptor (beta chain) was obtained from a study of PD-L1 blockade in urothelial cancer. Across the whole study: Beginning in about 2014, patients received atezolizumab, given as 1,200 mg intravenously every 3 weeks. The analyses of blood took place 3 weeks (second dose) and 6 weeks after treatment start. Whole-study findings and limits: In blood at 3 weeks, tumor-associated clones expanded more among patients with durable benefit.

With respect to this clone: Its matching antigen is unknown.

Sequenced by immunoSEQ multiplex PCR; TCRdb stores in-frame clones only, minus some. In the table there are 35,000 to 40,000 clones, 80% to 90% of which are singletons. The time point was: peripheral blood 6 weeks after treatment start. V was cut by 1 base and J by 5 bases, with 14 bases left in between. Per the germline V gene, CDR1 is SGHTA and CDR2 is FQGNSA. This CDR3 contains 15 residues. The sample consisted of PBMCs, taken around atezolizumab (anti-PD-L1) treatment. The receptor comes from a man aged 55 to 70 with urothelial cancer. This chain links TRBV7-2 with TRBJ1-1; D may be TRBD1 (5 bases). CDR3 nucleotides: TGTGCCAGCAGCTTAGGGGGGTCCGGAGGGACTGAAGCTTTCTTT. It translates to CASSLGGSGGTEAFF.